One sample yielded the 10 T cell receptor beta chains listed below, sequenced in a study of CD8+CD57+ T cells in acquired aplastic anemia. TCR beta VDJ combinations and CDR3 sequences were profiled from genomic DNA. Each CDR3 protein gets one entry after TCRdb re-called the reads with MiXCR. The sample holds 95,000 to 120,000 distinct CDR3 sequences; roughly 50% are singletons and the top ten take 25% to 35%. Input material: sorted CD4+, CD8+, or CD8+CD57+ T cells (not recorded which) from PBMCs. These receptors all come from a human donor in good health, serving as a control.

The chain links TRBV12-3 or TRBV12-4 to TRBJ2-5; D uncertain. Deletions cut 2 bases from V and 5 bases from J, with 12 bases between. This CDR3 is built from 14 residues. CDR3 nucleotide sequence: TGTGCCAGCAGTTTATCGGAGCATCCGGAGACCCAGTACTTC. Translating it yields CASSLSEHPETQYF.

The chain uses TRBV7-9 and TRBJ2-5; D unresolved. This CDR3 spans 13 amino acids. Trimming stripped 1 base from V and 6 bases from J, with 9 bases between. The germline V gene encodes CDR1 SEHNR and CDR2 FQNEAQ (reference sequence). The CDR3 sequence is CASSLGEGQTQYF. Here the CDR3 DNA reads TGTGCCAGCAGCTTAGGCGAAGGCCAGACCCAGTACTTC.

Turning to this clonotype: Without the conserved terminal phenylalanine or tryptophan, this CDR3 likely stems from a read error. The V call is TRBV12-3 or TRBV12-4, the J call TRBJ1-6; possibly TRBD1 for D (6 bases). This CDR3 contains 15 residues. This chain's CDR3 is CASRFQDSLNSPLHL. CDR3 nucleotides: TGTGCCAGCAGATTCCAGGACAGTCTTAATTCGCCCCTCCACCTT.

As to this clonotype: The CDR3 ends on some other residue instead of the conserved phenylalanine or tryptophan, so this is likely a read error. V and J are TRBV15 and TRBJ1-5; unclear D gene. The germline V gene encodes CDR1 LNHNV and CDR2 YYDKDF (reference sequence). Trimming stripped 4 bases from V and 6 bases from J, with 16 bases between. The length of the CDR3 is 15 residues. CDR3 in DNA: TGTGCCACCAGCATAGATCTCTCGGCGGCTCAGCCCCAGCATTCT. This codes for CATSIDLSAAQPQHS.

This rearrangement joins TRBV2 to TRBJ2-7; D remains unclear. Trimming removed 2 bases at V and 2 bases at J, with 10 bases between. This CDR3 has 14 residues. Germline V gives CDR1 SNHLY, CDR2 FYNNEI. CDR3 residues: CASSERPDPYEQYV. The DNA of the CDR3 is TGTGCCAGCAGTGAAAGGCCGGACCCCTACGAGCAGTACGTC.

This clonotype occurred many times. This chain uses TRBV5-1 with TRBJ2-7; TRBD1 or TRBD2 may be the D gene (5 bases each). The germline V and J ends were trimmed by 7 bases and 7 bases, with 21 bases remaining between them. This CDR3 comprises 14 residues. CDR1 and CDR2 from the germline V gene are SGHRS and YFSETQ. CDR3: CASRDVTAPGEQYF. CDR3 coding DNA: TGCGCCAGCCGGGATGTGACAGCACCGGGGGAGCAGTACTTC.

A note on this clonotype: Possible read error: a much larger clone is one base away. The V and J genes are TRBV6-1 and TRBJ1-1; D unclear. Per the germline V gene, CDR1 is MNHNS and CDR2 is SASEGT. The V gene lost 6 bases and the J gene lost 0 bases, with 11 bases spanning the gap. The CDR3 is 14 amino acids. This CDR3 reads CASSLDGMNTEAFF. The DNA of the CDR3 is TGTGCCAGCAGCCTAGACGGGATGAACACTGAAGCTTTCTTT.

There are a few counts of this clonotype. The CDR3 loop reads CASSVSLAHEQYF. CDR3 coding DNA: TGTGCCAGTAGTGTTTCGTTGGCCCACGAGCAGTACTTC. V usage is TRBV19 and J usage is TRBJ2-7, with D unclear. V was clipped by 5 bases and J by 5 bases, with 13 bases between them. The CDR3 contains 13 residues. Germline V lookup: CDR1 LNHDA, CDR2 SQIVND (reference sequence).

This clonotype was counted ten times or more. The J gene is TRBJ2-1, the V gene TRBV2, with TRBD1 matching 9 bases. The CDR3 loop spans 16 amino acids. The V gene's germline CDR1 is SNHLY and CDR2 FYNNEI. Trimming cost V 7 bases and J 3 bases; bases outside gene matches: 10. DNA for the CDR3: TGTGCCAGCATGGTTACAGGGGGCGGCTACTACAATGAGCAGTTCTTC. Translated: CASMVTGGGYYNEQFF.

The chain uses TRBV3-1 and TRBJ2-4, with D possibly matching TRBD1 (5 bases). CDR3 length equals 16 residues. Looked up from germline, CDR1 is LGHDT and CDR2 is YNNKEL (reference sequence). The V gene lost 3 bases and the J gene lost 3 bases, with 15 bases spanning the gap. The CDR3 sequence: CASSQADTVGKNIQYF. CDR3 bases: TGTGCCAGCAGCCAGGCGGACACGGTGGGCAAAAACATTCAGTACTTC.